This T cell receptor beta chain was identified during a study of control samples from healthy donors and cancer patients. Trimming removed 1 base at V and 1 base at J, with 23 bases between. There are 20 residues in the CDR3. Germline CDR1 and CDR2: LNHDA and SQIVND (reference sequence). Sequencing used immunoSEQ multiplex PCR; TCRdb keeps in-frame clones, though not all of them. The table lists about 130,000 clones, roughly 92% of them singletons, with approximately 6% in the top ten. Sample: blood. This chain uses TRBV19 with TRBJ2-4; D may correspond to TRBD1 or TRBD2 (5 bases each). The sequence was collected from a man aged 18 to 30 in good health. The CDR3 bases are TGTGCCAGTAGTATAGGCCAACGGGGCGATTTTTTGTGGGCCAAAAACATTCAGTACTTC. This gives the protein CASSIGQRGDFLWAKNIQYF.